These 27 T cell receptor beta chains came from one sample sequenced in a study of blood T cell repertoires in COVID-19. The protocol was immunoSEQ multiplex PCR, while the TCRdb copy is restricted to in-frame clones and leaves out a portion. Seen here are about 92,000 clones, approximately 90% observed once, and the top ten hold about a sixth. The specimen was peripheral blood. The source of these receptors is a woman aged 60-70 years with COVID-19, enrolled during active disease.

V usage is TRBV5-1 and J usage is TRBJ2-7; D possibly corresponds to TRBD1 (6 bases). V shed 0 bases and J shed 4 bases, with 8 bases lying between them. There are 13 residues in the CDR3. Germline V gives CDR1 SGHRS, CDR2 YFSETQ. Written as DNA, the CDR3 is TGCGCCAGCAGCTTGGAAGGGGGTTACGAGCAGTACTTC. Residues: CASSLEGGYEQYF.

The rearrangement links TRBV7-6 to TRBJ2-4; 8 nucleotides agree with TRBD2. This CDR3 spans 13 amino acids. CDR1 SGHVS and CDR2 FNYEAQ come from the germline V gene. V dropped 5 bases and J dropped 8; count of bases not matched to a gene: 5. The CDR3 here is CASSLFGGDIQYF. Here the CDR3 DNA reads TGTGCCAGCAGCCTCTTCGGGGGGGACATTCAGTACTTC.

The V gene is TRBV18, the J gene TRBJ1-5; D is perhaps TRBD1 (5 bases). This CDR3 contains 13 residues. CDR1 is KGHSH and CDR2 is LQKENI in the germline V gene. Trimming pared 3 bases from V and 5 bases from J, leaving 8 bases between. The CDR3 DNA is TGTGCCAGCTCACCTCTCAGGGATCAGCCCCAGCATTTT. Its protein is CASSPLRDQPQHF.

CDR3 DNA sequence: TGTGCCATCAGTGCGCACGAGGGGGCGTTAGGTTCACCCCTCCACTTT. Translation: CAISAHEGALGSPLHF. The V and J genes are TRBV10-3 and TRBJ1-6; 7 nucleotides line up with TRBD1. V lost 4 bases and J lost 9; bases outside the gene matches: 12. Per the germline V gene, CDR1 is ENHRY and CDR2 is SYGVKD. This CDR3 is built from 16 residues.

The table lists this clone with a count of one. The chain joins TRBV28 to TRBJ1-2; TRBD1 is a possible D gene (6 bases). Trimming pared 5 bases from V and 6 bases from J, leaving 10 bases between. Germline lookup yields CDR1 MDHEN and CDR2 SYDVKM. The CDR3 runs to 12 residues. The CDR3 here is CASSPRTDGYTF. The CDR3 nucleotides are TGTGCCAGCAGTCCCAGGACAGATGGCTACACCTTC.

The chain recombines TRBV15 with TRBJ2-7; the match to TRBD1 covers 8 bases. The CDR3 totals 14 residues. V lost 6 bases to trimming and J lost 6 bases; unmatched junction nucleotides: 10. Germline V CDR1 and CDR2: LNHNV, YYDKDF (reference sequence). CDR3 protein: CATRSDRESGEQYF. The DNA for the CDR3 is TGTGCCACCAGATCGGACAGGGAAAGCGGCGAGCAGTACTTC.

The rearrangement uses TRBV30 and TRBJ2-3; TRBD2 matches at 10 bases. The V segment lost 4 bases and the J segment 4 bases; nucleotides outside the gene matches: 2. Looked up from germline, CDR1 is GTSNPN and CDR2 is SVGIG (reference sequence). This CDR3 has 13 residues. The CDR3 DNA sequence: TGTGCCTGGAATCTAGCGGGGGCAGATACGCAGTATTTT. This gives the protein CAWNLAGADTQYF.

J is TRBJ1-2 and V is TRBV4-2, with 11 nucleotides matching TRBD1. CDR1 is LGHNA and CDR2 is YNFKEQ in the germline V gene. The J segment lost 1 base and the V segment lost 0 bases, leaving 4 bases of the junction unmatched. The CDR3 consists of 17 residues. CDR3 region: CASSQDLGQGVNYGYTF. CDR3 sequence (DNA): TGTGCCAGCAGCCAAGATCTGGGACAGGGGGTTAACTATGGCTACACCTTC.

The rearrangement joins TRBV7-3 to TRBJ2-5; 7 bases match TRBD1. Germline values: CDR1 SGHTA, CDR2 FQGTGA. Unmatched junction bases numbered 9, after V lost 5 bases and J lost 9 bases. This CDR3 comprises 13 residues. CDR3 region: CASSPWTGQAQYF. The CDR3 DNA is TGTGCCAGCAGCCCCTGGACAGGCCAAGCCCAGTACTTC. Combining the CDR3 with reference TRBV7-3 and TRBJ2-5 gives the whole variable domain GAGVSQTPSNKVTEKGKYVELRCDPISGHTALYWYRQSLGQGPEFLIYFQGTGAADDSGLPNDRFFAVRPEGSVSTLKIQRTERGDSAVYLCASSPWTGQAQYFGPGTRLLVL.

This clone was found a few times. The genes are TRBV5-8 and TRBJ2-1, with 15 bases identical to TRBD2. V dropped 5 bases and J dropped 5; count of bases not matched to a gene: 2. The CDR3 runs 15 residues. CDR1 and CDR2 from the germline V gene are SGHTS and YDEGEE. CDR3 sequence (DNA): TGTGCCAGCAGAGGACTAGCGGGGGGGGACAATGAGCAGTTCTTC. It specifies CASRGLAGGDNEQFF.

The chain employs TRBV9 and TRBJ2-6, with a weak D call TRBD1 (6 bases). The CDR3 extends over 15 amino acids. Trimming shortened V by 3 bases and J by 4 bases, and 11 bases separated the two germline ends. Germline CDR1 and CDR2: SGDLS and YYNGEE. The CDR3 DNA is TGTGCCAGCAGCGACTACAGGGCCGGGGCCAACGTCCTGACTTTC. It translates to CASSDYRAGANVLTF.

V gene TRBV6-2 or TRBV6-3 combines with J gene TRBJ2-2, with 11 bases identical to TRBD1. This CDR3 contains 15 residues. Germline CDR1 reads MNHEY; CDR2 reads SVGEGT. After removal of 5 bases from V and 5 bases from J, the junction contained 4 bases not matched to a gene. The CDR3: CASSTGTGGTGELFF. CDR3 coding DNA: TGTGCCAGCAGTACCGGGACAGGGGGAACCGGGGAGCTGTTTTTT.

The rearrangement links TRBV29-1 to TRBJ1-5, with D possibly being TRBD1 (5 bases). Trimming took 8 bases from V and 6 from J, leaving 23 bases between them. From germline, CDR1 is SQVTM and CDR2 ANQGSEA. The length of the CDR3 is 15 residues. DNA of the CDR3: TGCAGCCATTCCTTAGTGGGCGGGGGGACTCAGCCCCAGCATTTT. It yields the protein CSHSLVGGGTQPQHF.

The gene calls are TRBV11-2 and TRBJ2-3; unclear D gene. The germline gives CDR1 SGHAT, CDR2 FQNNGV. V was cut by 5 bases and J by 6 bases, with 21 bases left in between. The CDR3 runs 16 residues. The CDR3 bases are TGTGCCAGCAGCGTCCGCGTCACTAATTCAGCTGATACGCAGTATTTT. Translation gives CASSVRVTNSADTQYF. The full variable domain, its missing parts supplied by reference TRBV11-2 and TRBJ2-3, is EAGVAQSPRYKIIEKRQSVAFWCNPISGHATLYWYQQILGQGPKLLIQFQNNGVVDDSQLPKDRFSAERLKGVDSTLKIQPAKLEDSAVYLCASSVRVTNSADTQYFGPGTRLTVL.

This rearrangement joins TRBV6-2 or TRBV6-3 to TRBJ2-1; 8 bases are shared with TRBD2. The CDR3 covers 14 residues. Germline CDR1 MNHEY, CDR2 SVGEGT. The J segment lost 15 bases and the V segment lost 2 bases, leaving 12 bases of the junction unmatched. CDR3 sequence reads: CASSYLSGANPPFF. The CDR3 region has the DNA TGTGCCAGCAGTTACCTTAGCGGGGCTAACCCCCCGTTCTTC.

The chain joins TRBV5-5 to TRBJ2-7, with 7 bases that match TRBD1. Trimming took 3 bases from V and 3 from J; bases not matched to a gene: 9. Germline values: CDR1 SGHKS, CDR2 YYEKEE (reference sequence). This CDR3 contains 15 residues. The CDR3 region has the DNA TGTGCCAGCAGCTCACCGTGGACAGGCGTCTACGAGCAGTACTTC. This gives the protein CASSSPWTGVYEQYF. The whole variable domain, remainder taken from reference TRBV5-5 and TRBJ2-7, is DAGVTQSPTHLIKTRGQQVTLRCSPISGHKSVSWYQQVLGQGPQFIFQYYEKEERGRGNFPDRFSARQFPNYSSELNVNALLLGDSALYLCASSSPWTGVYEQYFGPGTRLTVT.

This clone has a single count. The chain combines TRBV5-5 with TRBJ1-1; tentatively, D is TRBD1 (5 bases). Per the germline V gene, CDR1 is SGHKS and CDR2 is YYEKEE (reference sequence). With 5 bases removed from V and 11 bases from J, the gap between germline ends came to 22 bases. The CDR3 consists of 14 residues. The CDR3 loop reads CASSFGVAGLPAFF. DNA of the CDR3: TGTGCCAGCAGTTTTGGAGTCGCAGGGCTCCCCGCTTTCTTT.

This clone was seen once. The chain carries TRBV6-6 and TRBJ1-6; D uncertain. This CDR3 comprises 14 residues. CDR1 is MNHNY, CDR2 SVGAGI, per germline (reference sequence). The ends were cut back, 2 bases at V and 6 bases at J, with 8 bases in the middle. Here the CDR3 reads CASSYREGNSPLHF. The CDR3 coding sequence is TGTGCCAGCAGTTACAGGGAGGGTAATTCACCCCTCCACTTT.

The chain recombines TRBV5-5 with TRBJ1-2; the match to TRBD1 covers 10 bases. Trimming took 4 bases from V and 8 from J; bases not matched to a gene: 5. The CDR3 runs 13 residues. CDR1 SGHKS and CDR2 YYEKEE come from the germline V gene (reference sequence). CDR3 in amino acids: CASSIGTGEGYTF. The DNA for the CDR3 is TGTGCCAGCAGCATCGGGACAGGGGAAGGCTACACCTTC.

This clone was observed a single time. The rearrangement uses TRBV11-2 and TRBJ2-7; perhaps TRBD2 as D (5 bases). CDR1 and CDR2 (germline): SGHAT, FQNNGV. This CDR3 spans 16 amino acids. Trimming shortened V by 0 bases and J by 5 bases, and 17 bases separated the two germline ends. Written as DNA, the CDR3 is TGTGCCAGCAGCTTAGATTTCAGGCCGACGGGGAACGAGCAGTACTTC. Its protein product is CASSLDFRPTGNEQYF.

The chain has TRBV4-1 and TRBJ2-1; weak D call: TRBD2 (5 bases). The germline CDR1 and CDR2 sequences are MGHRA and YSYEKL. The CDR3 sequence is 15 residues long. Trimming stripped 4 bases from V and 0 bases from J, with 10 bases between. In nucleotides, the CDR3 is TGCGCCAGCAGCCCGGACTTGAGCTCCTACAATGAGCAGTTCTTC. This gives the protein CASSPDLSSYNEQFF.

The chain couples TRBV13 to TRBJ2-7; TRBD2 might be the D (5 bases). In germline, CDR1 is PRHDT, CDR2 FYEKMQ (reference sequence). The CDR3 extends over 15 amino acids. The ends were cut back, 0 bases at V and 1 base at J, with 10 bases in the middle. The CDR3 bases are TGTGCCAGCAGCTTAGGCCTAGCAGGTTCCTACGAGCAGTACTTC. Translation: CASSLGLAGSYEQYF.

This clone was detected only a few times. The gene calls are TRBV14 and TRBJ1-2, with 9 nucleotides matching TRBD1. The CDR3 covers 17 residues. With V trimmed by 0 bases and J by 7 bases, 12 bases remained unmatched. CDR1 and CDR2 (germline): SGHDN, FVKESK. This CDR3 is CASSQDTLQGASSGYTF. CDR3 bases: TGTGCCAGCAGCCAAGACACTTTACAGGGGGCCTCGAGTGGCTACACCTTC.

The chain links TRBV6-1 to TRBJ2-7; 10 positions match TRBD1. V was pared by 1 base and J by 3 bases, with 9 bases of the junction left unmatched. The CDR3 is made up of 17 amino acids. Germline CDR1 and CDR2: MNHNS and SASEGT. Here the CDR3 DNA reads TGTGCCAGCAGTGAAGGTCGACTCCGGGACAGGGGCTACGAGCAGTACTTC. It translates to CASSEGRLRDRGYEQYF.

The V call is TRBV18, the J call TRBJ2-7; 10 bases are a match to TRBD1. CDR3 length: 15 amino acids. The ends lost 3 bases at V and 5 bases at J; junction bases unmatched: 7. Germline-derived CDR1 and CDR2 are KGHSH and LQKENI. The CDR3 DNA reads TGTGCCAGCTCACCCTTCGGACAGGGGGAGAACGAGCAGTACTTC. Amino acids: CASSPFGQGENEQYF.

This rearrangement joins TRBV20-1 to TRBJ2-3; maybe TRBD2 (7 bases). Per the germline V gene, CDR1 is DFQATT and CDR2 is SNEGSKA (reference sequence). With 3 bases removed from V and 2 bases from J, the gap between germline ends came to 21 bases. This CDR3 has 17 amino acids. The DNA of the CDR3 is TGCAGTGCTAGTCCTGCTGCCGGGGGGCGCTTCACAGATACGCAGTATTTT. It codes for CSASPAAGGRFTDTQYF.

The sample holds one count of this clone. The chain links TRBV7-2 to TRBJ1-1; 8 bases fit TRBD1. Trimming at V came to 3 bases and at J to 10 bases, leaving 16 bases not matched to a gene. This CDR3 is built from 16 residues. Germline-derived CDR1 and CDR2 are SGHTA and FQGNSA. The CDR3 protein is CASSLYSVSGGAAAFF. The CDR3 DNA is TGTGCCAGCAGCTTGTATTCTGTGTCAGGGGGCGCAGCAGCTTTCTTT. The full variable domain, in which reference TRBV7-2 and TRBJ1-1 provide the parts outside the CDR3, is GAGVSQSPSNKVTEKGKDVELRCDPISGHTALYWYRQSLGQGLEFLIYFQGNSAPDKSGLPSDRFSAERTGGSVSTLTIQRTQQEDSAVYLCASSLYSVSGGAAAFFGQGTRLTVV.